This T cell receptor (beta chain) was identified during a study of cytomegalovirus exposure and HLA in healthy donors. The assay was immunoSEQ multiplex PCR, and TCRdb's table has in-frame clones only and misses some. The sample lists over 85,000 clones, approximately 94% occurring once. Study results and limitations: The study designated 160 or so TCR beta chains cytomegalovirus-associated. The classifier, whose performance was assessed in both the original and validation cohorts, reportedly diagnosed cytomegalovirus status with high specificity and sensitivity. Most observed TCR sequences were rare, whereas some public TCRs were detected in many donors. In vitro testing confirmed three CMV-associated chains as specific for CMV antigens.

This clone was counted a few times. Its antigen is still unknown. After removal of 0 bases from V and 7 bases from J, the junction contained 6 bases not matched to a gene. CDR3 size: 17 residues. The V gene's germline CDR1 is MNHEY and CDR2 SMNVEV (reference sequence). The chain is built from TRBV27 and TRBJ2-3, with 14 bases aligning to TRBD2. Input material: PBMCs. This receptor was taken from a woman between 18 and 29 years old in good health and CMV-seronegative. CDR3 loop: CASSLSSGTSGGNTQYF. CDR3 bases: TGTGCCAGCAGTTTATCGAGCGGGACTAGCGGGGGAAATACGCAGTATTTT.